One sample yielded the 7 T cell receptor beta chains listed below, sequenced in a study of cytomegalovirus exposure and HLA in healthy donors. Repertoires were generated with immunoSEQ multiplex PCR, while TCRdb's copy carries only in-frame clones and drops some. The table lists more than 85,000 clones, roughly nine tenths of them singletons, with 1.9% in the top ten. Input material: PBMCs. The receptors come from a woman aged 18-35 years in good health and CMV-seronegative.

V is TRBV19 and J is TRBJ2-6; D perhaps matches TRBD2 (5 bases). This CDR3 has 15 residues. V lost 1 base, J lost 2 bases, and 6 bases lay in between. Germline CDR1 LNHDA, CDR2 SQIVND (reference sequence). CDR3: CASSIGGPGANVLTF. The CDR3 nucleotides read TGTGCCAGTAGTATAGGAGGGCCTGGGGCCAACGTCCTGACTTTC.

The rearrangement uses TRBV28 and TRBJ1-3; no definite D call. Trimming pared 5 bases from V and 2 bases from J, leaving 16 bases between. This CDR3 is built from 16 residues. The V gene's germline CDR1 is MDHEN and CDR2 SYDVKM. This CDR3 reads CASSAGPPTAGNTIYF. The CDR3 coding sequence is TGTGCCAGCAGTGCGGGCCCCCCGACGGCTGGAAACACCATATATTTT.

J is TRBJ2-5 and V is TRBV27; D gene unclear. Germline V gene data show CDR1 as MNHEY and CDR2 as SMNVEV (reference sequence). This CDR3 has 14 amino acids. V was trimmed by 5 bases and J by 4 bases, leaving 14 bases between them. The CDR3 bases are TGTGCCAGCAGTGTACTACAAGGCCGAGAGACCCAGTACTTC. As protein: CASSVLQGRETQYF.

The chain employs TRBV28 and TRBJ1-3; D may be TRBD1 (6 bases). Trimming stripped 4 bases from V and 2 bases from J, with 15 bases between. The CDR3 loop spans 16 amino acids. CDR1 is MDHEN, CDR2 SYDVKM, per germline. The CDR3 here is CASSSQRGSTGNTIYF. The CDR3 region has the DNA TGTGCCAGCAGTTCCCAAAGGGGGTCTACTGGAAACACCATATATTTT.

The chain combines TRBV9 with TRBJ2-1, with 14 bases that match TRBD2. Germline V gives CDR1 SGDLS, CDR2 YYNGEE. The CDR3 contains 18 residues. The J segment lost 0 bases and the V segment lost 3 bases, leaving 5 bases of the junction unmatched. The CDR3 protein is CASSAWGTSGSSYNEQFF. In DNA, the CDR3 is TGTGCCAGCAGCGCTTGGGGGACTAGCGGGAGCTCCTACAATGAGCAGTTCTTC.

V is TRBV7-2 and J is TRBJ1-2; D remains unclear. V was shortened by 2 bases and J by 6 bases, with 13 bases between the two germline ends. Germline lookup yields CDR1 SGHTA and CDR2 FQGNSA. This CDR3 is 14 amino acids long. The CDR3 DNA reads TGTGCCAGCAGCTTATTAGCCCGGGTGGATGGCTACACCTTC. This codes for CASSLLARVDGYTF. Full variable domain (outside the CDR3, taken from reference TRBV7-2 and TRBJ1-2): GAGVSQSPSNKVTEKGKDVELRCDPISGHTALYWYRQSLGQGLEFLIYFQGNSAPDKSGLPSDRFSAERTGGSVSTLTIQRTQQEDSAVYLCASSLLARVDGYTFGSGTRLTVV.

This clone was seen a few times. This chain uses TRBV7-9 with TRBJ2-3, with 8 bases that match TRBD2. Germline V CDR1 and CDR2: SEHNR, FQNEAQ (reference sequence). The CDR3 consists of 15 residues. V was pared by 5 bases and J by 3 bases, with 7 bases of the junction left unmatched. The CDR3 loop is CASSPGTRYTDTQYF. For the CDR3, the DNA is TGTGCCAGCAGCCCCGGGACTAGGTATACAGATACGCAGTATTTT.